This T cell receptor beta chain originates from a study of blood T cell repertoires in COVID-19. Study-level information: Spain, Italy and the United States supplied samples that represented acute and convalescent COVID-19. From T cells, B-cell-depleted T cells, or PBMCs came the material, which was cDNA or gDNA.

Germline V gene data show CDR1 as MNHNS and CDR2 as SASEGT. The CDR3 contains 12 residues. V lost 2 bases and J 7 bases, leaving 9 bases between the germline ends. Assignments of participants to cohorts depended upon their own reported clinical history. Measured with immunoSEQ multiplex PCR; TCRdb has only the in-frame clones, and not every one. The data contain approximately 180,000 clones, roughly 87% of them seen just once; the ten biggest clones take up 1.2%. The receptor was isolated from a human donor with acute COVID-19. The donor label of this sample is uncertain. The rearrangement uses TRBV6-1 and TRBJ2-7, with D unresolved. Sample: PBMCs or T cells enriched from blood (not recorded which). The CDR3 sequence: CASSEPMREQYF. The CDR3 DNA follows: TGTGCCAGCAGTGAACCCATGAGAGAGCAGTACTTC.